Each of the 4 T cell receptor beta chains below was sequenced from the same sample in a study of OX40 agonist ivuxolimab in advanced cancers. Generated by immunoSEQ multiplex PCR, the TCRdb table keeps only in-frame clones and is missing some. The sample yields 65,000 or so clones, roughly 89% seen once. The material sequenced was CD4+ or CD8+ T cells sorted from blood, taken in a trial of the OX40 agonist ivuxolimab. These receptors originate from an adult with an advanced solid tumor such as melanoma, head and neck, liver or kidney cancer.

J is TRBJ2-5 and V is TRBV7-2, with 8 bases that match TRBD2. The V and J ends lost 4 bases and 9 bases, in that order; junction bases with no gene match: 10. The germline CDR1 and CDR2 sequences are SGHTA and FQGNSA. The length of the CDR3 is 14 residues. Here the CDR3 reads CASSSESGTRAQYF. The CDR3 nucleotides read TGTGCCAGCAGCTCCGAATCCGGGACTAGGGCCCAGTACTTC.

This chain uses TRBV29-1 with TRBJ1-4; a possible D gene is TRBD1 (5 bases). Germline loops: CDR1 SQVTM, CDR2 ANQGSEA. The ends were cut back, 0 bases at V and 4 bases at J, with 12 bases in the middle. This CDR3 is built from 15 residues. The CDR3 sequence is CSVEERGSDNEKLFF. DNA for the CDR3: TGCAGCGTTGAAGAGCGGGGGTCGGATAATGAAAAACTGTTTTTT. Together with reference TRBV29-1 and TRBJ1-4, the CDR3 gives the full variable domain: SAVISQKPSRDICQRGTSLTIQCQVDSQVTMMFWYRQQPGQSLTLIATANQGSEATYESGFVIDKFPISRPNLTFSTLTVSNMSPEDSSIYLCSVEERGSDNEKLFFGSGTQLSVL.

The gene calls are TRBV5-1 and TRBJ2-7; D tentatively reads TRBD1 or TRBD2 (6 bases each). The length of the CDR3 is 15 residues. Trimming shortened V by 2 bases and J by 5 bases, and 17 bases separated the two germline ends. Germline V CDR1 and CDR2: SGHRS, YFSETQ. As DNA, the CDR3 is TGCGCCAGCAGCTTCTCGGGGGCATTTGGTAACGAGCAGTACTTC. Its protein is CASSFSGAFGNEQYF.

The V and J genes are TRBV9 and TRBJ1-5, with a possible D match to TRBD1 (6 bases). In germline, CDR1 is SGDLS, CDR2 YYNGEE. Trimming removed 0 bases at V and 5 bases at J, with 9 bases between. CDR3 length equals 14 residues. CDR3 protein: CASSVGAGDQPQHF. Here the CDR3 DNA reads TGTGCCAGCAGCGTAGGGGCAGGGGATCAGCCCCAGCATTTT.